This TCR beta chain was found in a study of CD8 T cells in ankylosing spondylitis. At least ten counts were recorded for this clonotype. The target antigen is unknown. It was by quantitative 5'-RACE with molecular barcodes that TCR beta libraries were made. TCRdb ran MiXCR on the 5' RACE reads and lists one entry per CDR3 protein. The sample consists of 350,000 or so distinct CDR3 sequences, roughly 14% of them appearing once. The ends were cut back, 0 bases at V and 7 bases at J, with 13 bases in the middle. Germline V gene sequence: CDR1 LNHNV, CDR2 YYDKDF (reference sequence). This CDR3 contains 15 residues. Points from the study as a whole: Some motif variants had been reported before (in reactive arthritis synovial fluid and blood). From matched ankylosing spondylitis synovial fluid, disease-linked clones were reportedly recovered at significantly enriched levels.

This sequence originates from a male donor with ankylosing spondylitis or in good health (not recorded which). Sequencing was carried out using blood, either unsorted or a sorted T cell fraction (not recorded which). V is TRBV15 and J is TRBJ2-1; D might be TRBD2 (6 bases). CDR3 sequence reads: CATSREGGVGNEQFF. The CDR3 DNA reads TGTGCCACCAGCAGAGAAGGAGGGGTGGGGAATGAGCAGTTCTTC. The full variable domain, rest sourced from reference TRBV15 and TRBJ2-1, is DAMVIQNPRYQVTQFGKPVTLSCSQTLNHNVMYWYQQKSSQAPKLLFHYYDKDFNNEADTPDNFQSRRPNTSFCFLDIRSPGLGDTAMYLCATSREGGVGNEQFFGPGTRLTVL.